This T cell receptor (beta chain) is from a study of memory CD4+ T cells and cytomegalovirus serostatus. Data came from immunoSEQ multiplex PCR; TCRdb stores just in-frame clones and leaves some out. The data hold some 58,000 clones, with 60% to 80% observed a single time. The sort gate was single viable CD3+CD4+CD8-CD45RO+ cells for memory CD4+ T cells. Material: memory CD4+ T cells from blood. The TCR originated in an adult in good health and CMV-seronegative.

The CDR3 here is CASSVTDEQFF. Written as DNA, the CDR3 is TGTGCCAGCAGTGTAACCGATGAGCAGTTCTTC. The rearrangement uses TRBV7-8 and TRBJ2-1; D not certain. This CDR3 contains 11 residues. Between the trimmed V and J ends, which lost 6 bases and 8 bases, there was a span of 8 bases. Per germline, CDR1 SGHVS and CDR2 FQNEAQ.